The rows below give T cell receptor beta chains drawn from one sample of a study of blood T cell repertoires in COVID-19. Sequencing used immunoSEQ multiplex PCR; TCRdb keeps in-frame clones, though not all of them. Here the sample spans about 110,000 clones, roughly 82% being singletons. Sequencing input: peripheral blood. The receptors were gathered from a woman older than 75 with active or convalescent COVID-19. The CDR3 runs from the conserved cysteine through the conserved F or W. D genes are given only for firm matches. Clone sizes are given selectively: once, few, many, or a class where the clone is expanded.

abundance: -; v_gene: TRBV12-3/TRBV12-4; j_gene: TRBJ2-5; d_gene: -; CDR3nt: TGTGCCAGCAGGGGGACACTTCAAGAGACCCAGTACTTC; CDR3aa: CASRGTLQETQYF
abundance: -; v_gene: TRBV3-1/TRBV3-2; j_gene: TRBJ2-3; d_gene: TRBD2; CDR3nt: TGTGCCAGCAGCCCGCGACGGACTAGCGGAAGCACAGATACGCAGTATTTT; CDR3aa: CASSPRRTSGSTDTQYF
abundance: -; v_gene: TRBV29-1; j_gene: TRBJ2-7; d_gene: TRBD2; CDR3nt: TGCAGCGTGAAGACAGGGTACCTAAGGACTAGCGGGACGTACTACGAGCAGTACTTC; CDR3aa: CSVKTGYLRTSGTYYEQYF
abundance: -; v_gene: TRBV6-1; j_gene: TRBJ1-3; d_gene: TRBD1; CDR3nt: TGTGCCAGCAGTGAGACAGGGGCGGGAAACACCATATATTTT; CDR3aa: CASSETGAGNTIYF
abundance: -; v_gene: TRBV28; j_gene: TRBJ2-7; d_gene: TRBD1; CDR3nt: TGTGCCAGCAGTACCGACAGGGGTGGCTCCTACGAGCAGTACTTC; CDR3aa: CASSTDRGGSYEQYF
abundance: -; v_gene: TRBV6-5; j_gene: TRBJ1-5; d_gene: -; CDR3nt: TGTGCCAGCAGCGGACACCTTAACAATCAGCCCCAGCATTTT; CDR3aa: CASSGHLNNQPQHF
abundance: -; v_gene: TRBV27; j_gene: TRBJ2-1; d_gene: TRBD2; CDR3nt: TGTGCCAGCAGTTTATCCGGCGGACTAGCGGTTAATGAGCAGTTCTTC; CDR3aa: CASSLSGGLAVNEQFF
abundance: -; v_gene: TRBV19; j_gene: TRBJ2-4; d_gene: TRBD1; CDR3nt: TGTGCCAGTAGTATAGGGTACAGGGGGCGGGAAAACATTCAGTACTTC; CDR3aa: CASSIGYRGRENIQYF
abundance: once; v_gene: TRBV7-9; j_gene: TRBJ1-1; d_gene: TRBD1; CDR3nt: TGTGCCAGCAGCTGGGACAGGGGTACTGAAGCTTTCTTT; CDR3aa: CASSWDRGTEAFF
abundance: -; v_gene: TRBV2; j_gene: TRBJ1-1; d_gene: -; CDR3nt: TGTGCCAGCAGTGAACAGGGTTGGGGCACTGAAGCTTTCTTT; CDR3aa: CASSEQGWGTEAFF
abundance: -; v_gene: TRBV2; j_gene: TRBJ2-3; d_gene: TRBD2; CDR3nt: TGTGCCAGCAGTGAGTCGCTAGCGGGATTTATTGGTACGCAGTATTTT; CDR3aa: CASSESLAGFIGTQYF
abundance: -; v_gene: TRBV19; j_gene: TRBJ2-1; d_gene: TRBD1; CDR3nt: TGTGCCAGTAGTACGAGACAGGGCTATGAGCAGTTCTTC; CDR3aa: CASSTRQGYEQFF